A selection of T cell receptor beta chains follows, all from one sample in a study of cytomegalovirus exposure and HLA in healthy donors. Method: immunoSEQ multiplex PCR; TCRdb's copy keeps in-frame clones and lacks some. The table records around 120,000 clones, approximately 80% of them present only once. Material: PBMCs. Receptor source: a middle-aged woman in good health and CMV-seronegative. Both conserved end residues are part of each CDR3. D genes are given only for firm matches. Size is omitted from some rows. Given values are once, few, many or a class for expanded clones.

j_call: TRBJ2-5
d_call: TRBD1
clone_size: NA
v_call: TRBV30
cdr3_nt: TGTGCCTGGAGACGAGGGGGCAGGGAGACCCAGTACTTC
cdr3_aa: CAWRRGGRETQYF

j_call: TRBJ1-6
d_call: NA
clone_size: NA
v_call: TRBV10-3
cdr3_nt: TGTGCCATCAGTGGGACGGGGGGCGCGGGGAATTCACCCCTCCACTTT
cdr3_aa: CAISGTGGAGNSPLHF

j_call: TRBJ2-7
d_call: TRBD2
clone_size: NA
v_call: TRBV10-3
cdr3_nt: TGTGCCATCAGTGACTTGGCGGGAGGGCCCGACGAGCAGTACTTC
cdr3_aa: CAISDLAGGPDEQYF

j_call: TRBJ2-3
d_call: NA
clone_size: NA
v_call: TRBV27
cdr3_nt: TGTGCCAGCTCGGGGTTCGCAGATACGCAGTATTTT
cdr3_aa: CASSGFADTQYF

j_call: TRBJ2-4
d_call: NA
clone_size: NA
v_call: TRBV30
cdr3_nt: TGTGCCTGGAGTGTTAGATCGGACATTCAGTACTTC
cdr3_aa: CAWSVRSDIQYF

j_call: TRBJ2-1
d_call: TRBD2
clone_size: NA
v_call: TRBV7-8
cdr3_nt: TGTGCCAGCAGCCCGGGACTACTAGGTAACAATGGGCAGTTCTTC
cdr3_aa: CASSPGLLGNNGQFF

j_call: TRBJ1-4
d_call: NA
clone_size: few
v_call: TRBV2
cdr3_nt: TGTGCCAGCCGGTACGAAAAACTGTTTTTT
cdr3_aa: CASRYEKLFF

j_call: TRBJ1-2
d_call: NA
clone_size: NA
v_call: TRBV4-1
cdr3_nt: TGCGCCAGCAGCCAAGATAGGGGCTATGGCTACACCTTC
cdr3_aa: CASSQDRGYGYTF

j_call: TRBJ2-7
d_call: TRBD2
clone_size: NA
v_call: TRBV5-5
cdr3_nt: TGTGCCAGCAGTCCCGGACTAGCGATTTCCTACGAGCAGTACTTC
cdr3_aa: CASSPGLAISYEQYF

j_call: TRBJ1-2
d_call: NA
clone_size: few
v_call: TRBV2
cdr3_nt: TGTGCCAGCAGACTTACAGAGCTTAACTATGGCTACACCTTC
cdr3_aa: CASRLTELNYGYTF

j_call: TRBJ2-7
d_call: NA
clone_size: NA
v_call: TRBV28
cdr3_nt: TGTGCCAGCAGTTTGACGGGAAACCCCTACGAGCAGTACTTC
cdr3_aa: CASSLTGNPYEQYF

j_call: TRBJ2-6
d_call: NA
clone_size: few
v_call: TRBV19
cdr3_nt: TGTGCCAGTAGTATACTGGGTGTCTCTGGGGCCAACGGCCTGACTTTC
cdr3_aa: CASSILGVSGANGLTF

j_call: TRBJ1-1
d_call: NA
clone_size: NA
v_call: TRBV6-1
cdr3_nt: TGTGCCAGCACCGTAAACAGGGAAGCTTTCTTT
cdr3_aa: CASTVNREAFF

j_call: TRBJ2-7
d_call: TRBD1
clone_size: NA
v_call: TRBV28
cdr3_nt: TGTGCCAGCAGTTCCACGGGCAGGGGGCAGCACGAGCAGTACTTC
cdr3_aa: CASSSTGRGQHEQYF

j_call: TRBJ1-4
d_call: NA
clone_size: few
v_call: TRBV6-4
cdr3_nt: TGTGCCAGCAGTGGAGACAGGTCCAAGGAAAAACTGTTTTTT
cdr3_aa: CASSGDRSKEKLFF

j_call: TRBJ2-5
d_call: NA
clone_size: once
v_call: TRBV2
cdr3_nt: TGTGCCAGCAGTTCGGCGGCAGGGGAGACCCAGTACTTC
cdr3_aa: CASSSAAGETQYF